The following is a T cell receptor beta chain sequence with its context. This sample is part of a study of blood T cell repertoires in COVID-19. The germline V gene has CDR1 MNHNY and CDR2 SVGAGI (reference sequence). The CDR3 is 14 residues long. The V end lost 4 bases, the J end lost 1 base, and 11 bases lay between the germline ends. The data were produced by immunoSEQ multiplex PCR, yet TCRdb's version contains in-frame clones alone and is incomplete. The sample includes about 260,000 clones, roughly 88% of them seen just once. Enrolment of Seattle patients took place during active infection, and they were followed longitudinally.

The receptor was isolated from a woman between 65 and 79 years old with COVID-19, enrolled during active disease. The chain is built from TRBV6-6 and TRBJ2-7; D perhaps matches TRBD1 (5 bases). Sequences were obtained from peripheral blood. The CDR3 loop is CASSSSQGSYEQYF. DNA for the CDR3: TGTGCCAGCAGTTCCAGCCAGGGATCCTACGAGCAGTACTTC.